The TCR beta chain under discussion was sequenced for a study of neurological immune-mediated disorders. Indicated time point: longitudinal time-point 3. TCRdb recomputed calls from the 5' RACE reads with MiXCR, one row per CDR3 protein. Of more than 40,000 distinct CDR3 sequences listed, about 13% are singletons. This clonotype was recorded at least ten times. The clonotype comes from a male donor with HTLV-1-associated myelopathy (HAM/TSP). Sequenced sample: PBMCs.

CDR3 protein: CSGGGITDTQYF. CDR3 nucleotides: TGCAGTGGCGGGGGGATTACGGATACGCAGTATTTT. The chain recombines TRBV29-1 with TRBJ2-3; 8 nucleotides agree with TRBD2. CDR1 is SQVTM and CDR2 is ANQGSEA in the germline V gene. The CDR3 runs to 12 residues.